This T cell receptor beta chain emerged from a study of T-cell reconstitution after alpha-beta-depleted transplantation in children. Unique molecular identifiers were used in preparing the TCRbeta library. TCRdb analysed the PCR reads with MiXCR anew, one entry per CDR3 protein. Of 490,000 or so distinct CDR3 sequences detected, around 13% appear once; the ten largest clones hold about 5%. This clonotype has more than one count but fewer than ten. The CDR3 is made up of 17 amino acids. Germline V gene sequence: CDR1 PRHDT, CDR2 FYEKMQ (reference sequence). Trimming pared 8 bases from V and 0 bases from J, leaving 20 bases between.

The source of this sequence is a human donor who donated a stem cell graft to a child with combined immunodeficiency. The sequencing used PBMCs from the stem cell graft donor, collected from the stem cell graft. This chain connects TRBV13 to TRBJ2-1; D is tentatively TRBD1 or TRBD2 (6 bases each). The CDR3: CASGLRGPASSYNEQFF. The CDR3 region has the DNA TGTGCCAGCGGCCTCCGGGGGCCCGCTTCCTCCTACAATGAGCAGTTCTTC.